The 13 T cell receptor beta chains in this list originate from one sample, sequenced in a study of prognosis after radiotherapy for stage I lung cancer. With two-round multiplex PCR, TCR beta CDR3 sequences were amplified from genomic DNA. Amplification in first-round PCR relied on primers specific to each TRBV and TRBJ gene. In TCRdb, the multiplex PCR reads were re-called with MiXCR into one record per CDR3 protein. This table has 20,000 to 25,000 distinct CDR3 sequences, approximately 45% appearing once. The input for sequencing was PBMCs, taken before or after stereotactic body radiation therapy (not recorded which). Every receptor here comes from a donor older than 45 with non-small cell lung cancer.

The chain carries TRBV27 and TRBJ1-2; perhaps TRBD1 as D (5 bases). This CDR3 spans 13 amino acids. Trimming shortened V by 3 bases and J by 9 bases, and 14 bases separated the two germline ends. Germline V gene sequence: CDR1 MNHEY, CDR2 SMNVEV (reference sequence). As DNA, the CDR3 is TGTGCCAGCAGTTTGGGGGGATGGTATTGCTACACCTTC. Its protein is CASSLGGWYCYTF.

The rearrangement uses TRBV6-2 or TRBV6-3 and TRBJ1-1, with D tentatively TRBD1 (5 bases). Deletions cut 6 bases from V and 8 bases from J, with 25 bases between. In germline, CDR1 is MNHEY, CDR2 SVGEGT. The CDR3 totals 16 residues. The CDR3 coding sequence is TGTGCCAGCAGCCGGTGCGAGCGTCAGGGCTTCCGCGAAGCTTTCTTT. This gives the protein CASSRCERQGFREAFF.

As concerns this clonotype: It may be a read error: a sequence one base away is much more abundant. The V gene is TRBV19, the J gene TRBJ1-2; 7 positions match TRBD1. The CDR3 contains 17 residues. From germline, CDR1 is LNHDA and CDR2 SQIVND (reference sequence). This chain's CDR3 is CACSGRDSIIYFSGYTF. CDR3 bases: TGTGCCTGTAGTGGCCGGGACAGTATAATTTATTTCTCGGGCTACACCTTC. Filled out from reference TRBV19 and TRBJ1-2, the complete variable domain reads DGGITQSPKYLFRKEGQNVTLSCEQNLNHDAMYWYRQDPGQGLRLIYYSQIVNDFQKGDIAEGYSVSREKKESFPLTVTSAQKNPTAFYLCACSGRDSIIYFSGYTFGSGTRLTVV.

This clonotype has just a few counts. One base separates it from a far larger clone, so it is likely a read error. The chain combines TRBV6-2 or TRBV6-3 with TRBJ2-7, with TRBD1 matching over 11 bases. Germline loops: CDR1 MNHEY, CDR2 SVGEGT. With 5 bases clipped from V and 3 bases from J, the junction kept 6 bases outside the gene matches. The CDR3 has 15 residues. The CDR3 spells CASSEEGTGGYEQYF. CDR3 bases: TGTGCCAGCAGTGAAGAGGGGACAGGGGGCTACGAGCAGTACTTC.

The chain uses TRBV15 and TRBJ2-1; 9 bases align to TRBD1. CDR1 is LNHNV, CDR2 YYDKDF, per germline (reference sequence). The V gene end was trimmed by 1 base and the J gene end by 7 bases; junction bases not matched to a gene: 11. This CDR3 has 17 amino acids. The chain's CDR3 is CATSRGVGQGRRNEQFF. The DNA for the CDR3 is TGTGCCACCAGCAGAGGCGTCGGACAGGGGAGGAGGAATGAGCAGTTCTTC. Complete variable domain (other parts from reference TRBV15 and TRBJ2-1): DAMVIQNPRYQVTQFGKPVTLSCSQTLNHNVMYWYQQKSSQAPKLLFHYYDKDFNNEADTPDNFQSRRPNTSFCFLDIRSPGLGDTAMYLCATSRGVGQGRRNEQFFGPGTRLTVL.

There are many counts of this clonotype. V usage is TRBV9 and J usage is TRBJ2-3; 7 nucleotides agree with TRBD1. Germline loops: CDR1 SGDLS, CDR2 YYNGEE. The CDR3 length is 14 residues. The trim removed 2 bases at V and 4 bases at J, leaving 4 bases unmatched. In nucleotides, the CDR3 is TGTGCCAGCAGCGTTACAGGGGCATCAGATACGCAGTATTTT. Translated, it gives CASSVTGASDTQYF.

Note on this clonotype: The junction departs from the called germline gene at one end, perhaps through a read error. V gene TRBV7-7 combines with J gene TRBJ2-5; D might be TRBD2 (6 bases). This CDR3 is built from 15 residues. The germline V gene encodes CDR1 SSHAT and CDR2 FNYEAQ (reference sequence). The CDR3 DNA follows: TGTGCTAGCAGCTTAACTAGCTGGCCCCAAGAGACCCAGTACTTC. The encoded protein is CASSLTSWPQETQYF.

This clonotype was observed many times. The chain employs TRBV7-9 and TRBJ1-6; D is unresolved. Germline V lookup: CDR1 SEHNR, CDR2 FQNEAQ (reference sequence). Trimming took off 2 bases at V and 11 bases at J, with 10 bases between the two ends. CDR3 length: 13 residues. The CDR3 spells CASSLSMGTPLHF. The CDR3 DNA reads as TGTGCCAGCAGCTTATCTATGGGGACACCCCTCCACTTT.

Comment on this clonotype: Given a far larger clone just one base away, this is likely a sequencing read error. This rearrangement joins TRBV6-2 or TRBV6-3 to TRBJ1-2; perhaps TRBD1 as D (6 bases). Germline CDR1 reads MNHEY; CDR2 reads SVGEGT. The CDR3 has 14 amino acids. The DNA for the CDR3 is TGTGCCAGCAGTGATAGAGGGGGGAACTATTGCTACACCTTC. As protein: CASSDRGGNYCYTF.

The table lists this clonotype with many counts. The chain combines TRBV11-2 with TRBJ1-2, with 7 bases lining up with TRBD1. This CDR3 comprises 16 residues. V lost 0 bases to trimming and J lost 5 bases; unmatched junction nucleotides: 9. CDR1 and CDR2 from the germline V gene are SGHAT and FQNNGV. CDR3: CASSLDGGTGVYGYTF. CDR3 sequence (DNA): TGTGCCAGCAGCTTAGACGGGGGCACAGGGGTTTATGGCTACACCTTC. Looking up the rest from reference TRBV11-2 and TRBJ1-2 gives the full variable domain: EAGVAQSPRYKIIEKRQSVAFWCNPISGHATLYWYQQILGQGPKLLIQFQNNGVVDDSQLPKDRFSAERLKGVDSTLKIQPAKLEDSAVYLCASSLDGGTGVYGYTFGSGTRLTVV.

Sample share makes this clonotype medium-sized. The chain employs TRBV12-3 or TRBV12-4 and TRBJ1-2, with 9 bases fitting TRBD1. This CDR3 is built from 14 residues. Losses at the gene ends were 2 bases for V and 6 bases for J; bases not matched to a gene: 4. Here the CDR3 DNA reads TGTGCCAGCAGTTTAATACAGGGGGCGGATGGCTACACCTTC. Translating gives CASSLIQGADGYTF.

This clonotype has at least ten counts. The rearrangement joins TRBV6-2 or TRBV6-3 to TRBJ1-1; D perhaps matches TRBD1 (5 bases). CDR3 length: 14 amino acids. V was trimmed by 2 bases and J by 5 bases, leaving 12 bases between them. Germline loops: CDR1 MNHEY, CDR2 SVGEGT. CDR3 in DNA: TGTGCCAGCAGTTACCTTGCCTGGGGGACTGAAGCTTTCTTT. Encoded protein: CASSYLAWGTEAFF.

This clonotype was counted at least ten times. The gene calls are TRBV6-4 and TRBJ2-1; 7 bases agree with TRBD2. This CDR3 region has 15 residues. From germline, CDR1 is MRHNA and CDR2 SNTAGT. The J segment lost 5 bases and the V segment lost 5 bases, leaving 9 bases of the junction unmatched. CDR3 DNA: TGTGCCAGCAGTCATACTAGCGCCAATGACAATGAGCAGTTCTTC. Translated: CASSHTSANDNEQFF.